The 20 T cell receptor beta chains below come from one sample, sequenced in a study of blood T cell repertoires in COVID-19. Generated by immunoSEQ multiplex PCR, the TCRdb table keeps only in-frame clones and is missing some. The data hold 230,000 or so clones, with 80% to 85% observed a single time. Sequencing was done on a sample of peripheral blood. The receptor set was obtained from a man between 45 and 60 years old with active or convalescent COVID-19.

The genes are TRBV27 and TRBJ2-1, with TRBD2 matching 8 bases. V shed 7 bases, J shed 7 bases, and the junction held 6 bases outside the gene matches. This CDR3 spans 13 amino acids. The germline gives CDR1 MNHEY, CDR2 SMNVEV (reference sequence). CDR3 sequence (DNA): TGTGCCAGCATGCGGGGGGCGGGTAATGAGCAGTTCTTC. Its translation is CASMRGAGNEQFF.

V is TRBV6-5 and J is TRBJ1-5, with D maybe TRBD1 (6 bases). CDR1 is MNHEY, CDR2 SVGAGI, per germline. V lost 5 bases, J lost 2 bases, and 10 bases lay in between. The length of the CDR3 is 14 residues. CDR3: CASSNRQGNQPQHF. The CDR3 bases are TGTGCCAGCAGTAACCGACAGGGCAATCAGCCCCAGCATTTT.

V is TRBV7-9 and J is TRBJ1-2; 11 nucleotides match TRBD1. CDR1 SEHNR and CDR2 FQNEAQ come from the germline V gene (reference sequence). V lost 5 bases, J lost 8 bases, and 7 bases stayed unmatched. There are 14 residues in the CDR3. This CDR3 reads CASSPGQGARGYTF. The CDR3 DNA is TGTGCCAGCAGCCCCGGACAGGGGGCGCGAGGCTACACCTTC.

The chain recombines TRBV21-1 with TRBJ2-3; the table's D gene call, TRBD2, was not cross checked with the DNA. TRBV21-1 constitutes a pseudogene. The CDR3 runs 16 residues. The CDR3 protein is CASSETSGGVTDTQYF. As DNA, the CDR3 is TGTGCCAGCAGCGAGACTAGCGGGGGGGTAACAGATACGCAGTATTTT.

V usage is TRBV11-2 and J usage is TRBJ2-3; no firm D call. CDR1 SGHAT and CDR2 FQNNGV come from the germline V gene. The CDR3 spans 16 residues. V shed 2 bases and J shed 2 bases, with 14 bases lying between them. The CDR3 nucleotides read TGTGCCAGCAGCTTACACAGCCTACCACCCACAGATACGCAGTATTTT. Its protein product is CASSLHSLPPTDTQYF. The full variable domain, its missing parts supplied by reference TRBV11-2 and TRBJ2-3, is EAGVAQSPRYKIIEKRQSVAFWCNPISGHATLYWYQQILGQGPKLLIQFQNNGVVDDSQLPKDRFSAERLKGVDSTLKIQPAKLEDSAVYLCASSLHSLPPTDTQYFGPGTRLTVL.

The table lists this clone with a count of one. The chain has TRBV19 and TRBJ2-2, with TRBD2 identical over 8 bases. V shed 6 bases and J 6 bases; nucleotides not matched to a gene: 6. The germline V gene has CDR1 LNHDA and CDR2 SQIVND (reference sequence). There are 14 residues in the CDR3. CDR3 in DNA: TGTGCCAGTAGAGACGGGGGGGCGGCCGGGGAGCTGTTTTTT. This gives the protein CASRDGGAAGELFF.

V and J are TRBV5-1 and TRBJ1-5, with unresolved D. The CDR3 totals 15 residues. Germline V gene sequence: CDR1 SGHRS, CDR2 YFSETQ. V was trimmed by 4 bases and J by 5 bases, leaving 16 bases between them. CDR3 nucleotide sequence: TGCGCCAGCAGCGCCGAAAACCCCCGGGATCAGCCCCAGCATTTT. This codes for CASSAENPRDQPQHF.

As to this clone: This specimen includes other DNA sequences encoding the same CDR3. The V gene is TRBV7-9, the J gene TRBJ1-2, with 9 bases fitting TRBD1. The germline CDR1 and CDR2 sequences are SEHNR and FQNEAQ (reference sequence). The junction had 1 base not matched to a gene; V was cut back by 0 bases and J by 2 bases. The CDR3 is made up of 15 amino acids. The CDR3 nucleotides are TGTGCCAGCAGCTTAGCGGGACAGGGAAACTATGGCTACACCTTC. It encodes CASSLAGQGNYGYTF.

This clone was picked up one time. The genes are TRBV12-3 or TRBV12-4 and TRBJ1-2; 9 nucleotides agree with TRBD1. The ends lost 6 bases at V and 8 bases at J; junction bases unmatched: 7. The CDR3 spans 13 residues. CDR3 sequence: CASRQTGQGGYTF. The CDR3 nucleotides read TGTGCCAGCAGGCAAACGGGACAGGGCGGCTACACCTTC.

The rearrangement joins TRBV29-1 to TRBJ2-7; unclear D gene. This CDR3 has 10 residues. Trimming took 2 bases from V and 4 from J, leaving 3 bases between them. CDR1 is SQVTM, CDR2 ANQGSEA, per germline. CDR3 nucleotide sequence: TGCAGCGTTGAACAGTACGAGCAGTACTTC. This translates into CSVEQYEQYF.

V is TRBV6-2 or TRBV6-3 and J is TRBJ2-7; 7 bases agree with TRBD1. The germline CDR1 and CDR2 sequences are MNHEY and SVGEGT. V lost 2 bases and J lost 6; bases outside the gene matches: 13. This CDR3 region has 16 residues. The CDR3 DNA sequence: TGTGCCAGCAGTTACCCCTCGACAGGGTTTGTATTCGAGCAGTACTTC. It is translated as CASSYPSTGFVFEQYF.

The CDR3 bases are TGTGCCAGCAGCTTGCCGAAGACAGGGGGCAACACTGAAGCTTTCTTT. Its translation is CASSLPKTGGNTEAFF. This chain links TRBV5-4 with TRBJ1-1; 10 bases align to TRBD1. CDR3 length: 16 amino acids. Germline V CDR1 and CDR2: SGHNT, YYREEE (reference sequence). The ends lost 1 base at V and 2 bases at J; junction bases unmatched: 5.

In DNA, the CDR3 is TGTGCCTGGAGTGACCTCAAGGGACAGGGGACGGCACCCCTCCACTTT. Translating it yields CAWSDLKGQGTAPLHF. The V gene is TRBV30, the J gene TRBJ1-6, with TRBD1 matching over 10 bases. This CDR3 has 16 residues. The germline V gene encodes CDR1 GTSNPN and CDR2 SVGIG (reference sequence). V shed 1 base and J 11 bases; nucleotides not matched to a gene: 11.

The CDR3 spells CASSTGHLNTEAFF. Written as DNA, the CDR3 is TGTGCCAGTAGTACAGGACACCTGAACACTGAAGCTTTCTTT. V is TRBV19 and J is TRBJ1-1; possibly TRBD1 for D (5 bases). Germline assignment: CDR1 LNHDA and CDR2 SQIVND (reference sequence). The CDR3 is 14 amino acids. The V and J ends lost 4 bases and 0 bases respectively, with 9 bases between them.

The J gene is TRBJ1-5, the V gene TRBV19, with 7 bases fitting TRBD1. Germline trimming cut 8 bases from V and 2 bases from J; bases unmatched to any gene: 3. Per germline, CDR1 LNHDA and CDR2 SQIVND (reference sequence). The CDR3 sequence is 13 residues long. This CDR3 is CASQGVGNQPQHF. Here the CDR3 DNA reads TGTGCCAGTCAGGGGGTAGGCAATCAGCCCCAGCATTTT.

This chain joins TRBV2 and TRBJ2-1, with D possibly TRBD1 on 6 matching bases. Looked up from germline, CDR1 is SNHLY and CDR2 is FYNNEI. The V gene lost 6 bases and the J gene lost 6 bases, with 15 bases spanning the gap. CDR3 size: 14 residues. The CDR3 here is CASRLGASINEQFF. The CDR3 region has the DNA TGTGCCAGCAGGCTGGGGGCTAGTATCAATGAGCAGTTCTTC.

The chain uses TRBV30 and TRBJ1-6; D is ambiguous. Germline CDR1 GTSNPN, CDR2 SVGIG (reference sequence). Trimming cost V 3 bases and J 10 bases, with 10 bases left between them. This CDR3 has 12 residues. CDR3 bases: TGTGCCTGGAGCCGCGAGGTCTCACCCCTCCACTTT. Its translation is CAWSREVSPLHF.

This chain connects TRBV5-6 to TRBJ2-6; D gene uncertain. V was shortened by 0 bases and J by 5 bases, with 3 bases between the two germline ends. The CDR3 totals 13 residues. Germline CDR1 reads SGHDT; CDR2 reads YYEEEE. The CDR3 is CASSLDRANVLTF. The DNA for the CDR3 is TGTGCCAGCAGCTTGGACAGGGCCAACGTCCTGACTTTC.

As DNA, the CDR3 is TGCGCCAGCAGCTTGTTCAGCCAAGAGACCCAGTACTTC. Translation gives CASSLFSQETQYF. The chain couples TRBV5-1 to TRBJ2-5; D is undetermined. Deletions cut 1 base from V and 1 base from J, with 5 bases between. Germline CDR1 is SGHRS and CDR2 is YFSETQ. The length of the CDR3 is 13 residues.

The V and J genes are TRBV28 and TRBJ2-7; TRBD1 matches at 7 bases. The V gene end was trimmed by 6 bases and the J gene end by 6 bases; junction bases not matched to a gene: 8. Germline loops: CDR1 MDHEN, CDR2 SYDVKM. The CDR3 runs 13 residues. The chain's CDR3 is CASRRQGRGEQYF. DNA for the CDR3: TGTGCCAGCAGGAGACAGGGTAGGGGCGAGCAGTACTTC.